This T cell receptor beta chain was obtained from a study of blood T cell repertoires in COVID-19. At the level of the study: Researchers got acute and convalescent COVID-19 samples from the United States, Italy and Spain. Nucleic acid was either cDNA or gDNA, and it came from T cells, B-cell-depleted T cells, or PBMCs.

Seattle enrolled patients during active infection and tracked them longitudinally. Source study methods: Reference gene primer amplification in the assay estimated nucleated cell counts. Clones were read by immunoSEQ multiplex PCR, and TCRdb kept only the in-frame ones, dropping some. The V and J calls and clone size come from that table; D and trimming were worked out from the DNA. This sample has around 130,000 clones, with roughly nine tenths found just once. This CDR3 spans 14 amino acids. The V gene's germline CDR1 is KGHDR and CDR2 SFDVKD. Trimming at V came to 4 bases and at J to 10 bases, leaving 9 bases not matched to a gene.

The material sequenced was peripheral blood. This rearrangement joins TRBV24-1 to TRBJ2-1, with 7 positions matching TRBD1. The sequence was collected from a human donor with COVID-19, enrolled during active disease. The donor label of this sample is uncertain. This CDR3 reads CATSEGTALGEQFF. CDR3 coding DNA: TGTGCCACCAGTGAGGGGACAGCTTTGGGCGAGCAGTTCTTC.